The 18 T cell receptor beta chains listed next were all sequenced from one sample in a study of blood T cells in healthy people across ages. A sample-barcoded 5' primer and a J-beta primer mix were used in a second PCR of roughly 6 to 12 cycles. Each CDR3 protein is one row after TCRdb ran MiXCR on the 5' RACE reads. The data hold 700,000 to 950,000 distinct CDR3 sequences, with 55% to 70% observed a single time. Sequencing was performed on blood. Receptor source: a man between 25 and 39 years old in good health.

This clonotype was observed once. V is TRBV5-1 and J is TRBJ2-1; 10 bases align to TRBD1. V shed 7 bases, J shed 10 bases, and the junction held 20 bases outside the gene matches. CDR3 size: 17 residues. Germline V lookup: CDR1 SGHRS, CDR2 YFSETQ. CDR3 sequence (DNA): TGCGCCAGCTTCCAGGGACAGGGGCTCACCTTTCTCTGGGAGCAGTTCTTC. Translation: CASFQGQGLTFLWEQFF.

The rearrangement links TRBV20-1 to TRBJ2-7, with 11 positions matching TRBD2. The length of the CDR3 is 17 residues. J was trimmed by 0 bases and V by 8 bases; bases with no gene match: 15. Germline assignment: CDR1 DFQATT and CDR2 SNEGSKA (reference sequence). The CDR3 sequence is CSTRPIQTSGVSYEQYF. For the CDR3, the DNA is TGCAGTACCAGACCAATTCAGACTAGCGGGGTCTCCTACGAGCAGTACTTC.

The V and J genes are TRBV6-5 and TRBJ2-7; 11 bases fit TRBD1. V was pared by 5 bases and J by 3 bases, with 6 bases of the junction left unmatched. The CDR3 runs to 15 residues. Germline V gives CDR1 MNHEY, CDR2 SVGAGI. CDR3 nucleotide sequence: TGTGCCAGCAGTCCCGGGACAGGGGGTTTCTACGAGCAGTACTTC. This translates into CASSPGTGGFYEQYF.

This clonotype came up a few times. This chain links TRBV10-2 with TRBJ2-5; maybe TRBD1 (5 bases). V lost 2 bases to trimming and J lost 8 bases, with 12 bases between them. CDR1 is WSHSY and CDR2 is SAAADI in the germline V gene. The CDR3 runs to 13 residues. Here the CDR3 reads CASSEAPGSTQYF. Here the CDR3 DNA reads TGCGCCAGCAGTGAGGCCCCAGGGTCCACCCAGTACTTC.

The rearrangement links TRBV4-2 to TRBJ2-1; no definite D call. V was trimmed by 0 bases and J by 9 bases, leaving 9 bases between them. This CDR3 contains 13 residues. Germline V gene sequence: CDR1 LGHNA, CDR2 YNFKEQ. The CDR3 reads CASSQDRWGEQFF. The CDR3 nucleotides read TGTGCCAGCAGCCAAGATCGGTGGGGTGAGCAGTTCTTC.

V gene TRBV20-1 combines with J gene TRBJ2-7; 7 bases line up with TRBD2. J was trimmed by 5 bases and V by 6 bases; bases with no gene match: 7. Germline V gene lookup returns CDR1 DFQATT and CDR2 SNEGSKA (reference sequence). The CDR3 has 12 residues. The DNA of the CDR3 is TGCAGTGCCATGGGTGGGGGGGACGAGCAGTACTTC. It yields the protein CSAMGGGDEQYF.

The chain combines TRBV5-1 with TRBJ1-6; the D gene is possibly TRBD1 (5 bases). The CDR3 runs to 15 residues. The V end was cut by 3 bases, the J end by 7 bases, with 14 bases between. The germline V gene has CDR1 SGHRS and CDR2 YFSETQ. CDR3 DNA: TGCGCCAGCAGCTCAGCAGGGTCGGGGAATTCACCCCTCCACTTT. Translating it yields CASSSAGSGNSPLHF.

Concerning this clonotype itself: An end of the junction differs from the germline gene, which may be a read error. The rearrangement joins TRBV7-9 to TRBJ1-6; D is unclear. The CDR3 has 14 residues. The germline V gene has CDR1 SEHNR and CDR2 FQNEAQ (reference sequence). The CDR3 here is CASSHTRPNSPLHF. CDR3 coding DNA: TGTGCCAGCAGCCATACACGTCCCAATTCACCCCTCCATTTT.

The chain joins TRBV5-6 to TRBJ1-5; 7 positions agree with TRBD1. The V gene end was trimmed by 0 bases and the J gene end by 4 bases; junction bases not matched to a gene: 10. The CDR3 sequence is 17 residues long. Germline-derived CDR1 and CDR2 are SGHDT and YYEEEE. The CDR3 DNA reads as TGTGCCAGCAGCTTGGGTATTGGGACAGAGTCGAATCAGCCCCAGCATTTT. Translation gives CASSLGIGTESNQPQHF.

CDR3 sequence reads: CASSPGTSGSGETQYF. Here the CDR3 DNA reads TGTGCCAGCAGTCCCGGGACTAGCGGGAGCGGAGAGACCCAGTACTTC. This sequence joins TRBV27 and TRBJ2-5, with 14 bases matching TRBD2. The ends lost 5 bases at V and 4 bases at J; junction bases unmatched: 6. CDR1 is MNHEY and CDR2 is SMNVEV in the germline V gene (reference sequence). The CDR3 totals 16 residues.

The gene calls are TRBV20-1 and TRBJ2-1, with 13 bases fitting TRBD2. The CDR3 spans 14 residues. The V gene's germline CDR1 is DFQATT and CDR2 SNEGSKA (reference sequence). V lost 4 bases and J lost 11; bases outside the gene matches: 8. The CDR3 loop reads CSATPGTSGTKQFF. The CDR3 DNA is TGCAGTGCTACCCCCGGGACTAGCGGGACCAAGCAGTTCTTC.

This chain links TRBV20-1 with TRBJ2-3; TRBD2 agrees at 10 bases. Germline values: CDR1 DFQATT, CDR2 SNEGSKA (reference sequence). This CDR3 comprises 15 residues. V dropped 5 bases and J dropped 2; count of bases not matched to a gene: 7. The CDR3 region is CSAARTSGHTDTQYF. The CDR3 DNA reads as TGCAGTGCTGCCCGGACTAGCGGTCACACAGATACGCAGTATTTT.

The rearrangement links TRBV7-2 to TRBJ2-4, with 7 bases matching TRBD1. Germline lookup yields CDR1 SGHTA and CDR2 FQGNSA. The trim removed 5 bases at V and 12 bases at J, leaving 13 bases unmatched. The CDR3 consists of 14 residues. CDR3 nucleotide sequence: TGTGCCAGCAGCCCGGACAGGCAAGCTTGGACTCAGTACTTC. Translation gives CASSPDRQAWTQYF.

This clonotype was counted a few times. The gene calls are TRBV7-2 and TRBJ2-7; no clear D. CDR3 length: 13 amino acids. Germline V gives CDR1 SGHTA, CDR2 FQGNSA. The germline V and J ends were trimmed by 5 bases and 5 bases, with 13 bases remaining between them. The CDR3 region has the DNA TGTGCCAGCAGCCCTAGGGTAGGGAACGAGCAGTACTTC. Its translation is CASSPRVGNEQYF.

This clonotype was observed once. V is TRBV20-1 and J is TRBJ2-3; 8 bases agree with TRBD2. The CDR3 contains 13 residues. The germline gives CDR1 DFQATT, CDR2 SNEGSKA (reference sequence). Losses at the gene ends were 4 bases for V and 3 bases for J; bases not matched to a gene: 3. CDR3 sequence reads: CSATSGGTDTQYF. Written as DNA, the CDR3 is TGCAGTGCTACGAGCGGGGGAACAGATACGCAGTATTTT.

This clonotype was recorded once. The chain carries TRBV12-3 or TRBV12-4 and TRBJ2-1, with a weak D call TRBD2 (6 bases). The CDR3 covers 13 residues. The V end was cut by 6 bases, the J end by 6 bases, with 12 bases between. CDR3 in DNA: TGTGCCAGCAGGGGCCGGGGAGGCAATGAGCAGTTCTTC. This sequence encodes CASRGRGGNEQFF.

The V call is TRBV18, the J call TRBJ2-7; D is undetermined. The germline gives CDR1 KGHSH, CDR2 LQKENI. Trimming stripped 3 bases from V and 9 bases from J, with 15 bases between. The CDR3 runs 13 residues. In DNA, the CDR3 is TGTGCCAGCTCACCTCTGCTCGACGAAGGGCAGTACTTC. It codes for CASSPLLDEGQYF. Drawing the rest from reference TRBV18 and TRBJ2-7, the complete variable domain is NAGVMQNPRHLVRRRGQEARLRCSPMKGHSHVYWYRQLPEEGLKFMVYLQKENIIDESGMPKERFSAEFPKEGPSILRIQQVVRGDSAAYFCASSPLLDEGQYFGPGTRLTVT.

This chain links TRBV4-1 with TRBJ2-3; no clear D. The ends were cut back, 3 bases at V and 2 bases at J, with 6 bases in the middle. Germline V lookup: CDR1 MGHRA, CDR2 YSYEKL. The CDR3 is 13 residues long. CDR3 nucleotide sequence: TGCGCCAGCAGCCACCAATACACAGATACGCAGTATTTT. Translating it yields CASSHQYTDTQYF.